This T cell receptor (beta chain) stems from a study of T cell changes during pregnancy in multiple sclerosis. Some clones are missing from TCRdb's copy, which holds only in-frame ones; the method was immunoSEQ multiplex PCR. Altogether 50,000 to 70,000 clones are present, 93% being singletons, with the ten largest covering under 2%. CDR3 length: 13 residues. Germline V gene data show CDR1 as MNHEY and CDR2 as SVGAGI. Between the trimmed V and J ends, which lost 9 bases and 6 bases, there was a span of 16 bases. The rearrangement joins TRBV6-5 to TRBJ2-3, with D maybe TRBD2 (6 bases). The receptor comes from a female donor with multiple sclerosis, enrolled in a pregnancy study. Material: peripheral blood, obtained after pregnancy. Here the CDR3 reads CASSIALADTQYF. The CDR3 nucleotides are TGTGCCAGTTCGATAGCGCTAGCGGATACGCAGTATTTT.